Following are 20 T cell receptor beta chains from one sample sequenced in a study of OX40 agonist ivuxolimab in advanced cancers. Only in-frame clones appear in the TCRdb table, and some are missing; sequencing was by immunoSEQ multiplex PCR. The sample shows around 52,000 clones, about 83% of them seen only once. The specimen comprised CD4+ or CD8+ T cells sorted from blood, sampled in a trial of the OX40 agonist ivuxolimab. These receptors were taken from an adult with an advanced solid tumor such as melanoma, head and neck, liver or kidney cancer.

Written as DNA, the CDR3 is TGCGCCAGCAGCTATTTAGCGGGAGTAACTTCCTACAATGAGCAGTTCTTC. This encodes CASSYLAGVTSYNEQFF. The genes are TRBV5-1 and TRBJ2-1; TRBD2 agrees at 9 bases. There are 17 residues in the CDR3. Trimming removed 3 bases from V and 1 base from J; junction bases left unmatched: 8. Germline assignment: CDR1 SGHRS and CDR2 YFSETQ.

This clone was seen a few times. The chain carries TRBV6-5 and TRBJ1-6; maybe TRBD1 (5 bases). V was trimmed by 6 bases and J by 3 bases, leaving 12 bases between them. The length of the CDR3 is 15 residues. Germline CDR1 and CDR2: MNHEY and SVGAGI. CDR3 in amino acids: CASRMGDGYNSPLHF. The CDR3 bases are TGTGCCAGCAGGATGGGGGATGGCTATAATTCACCCCTCCACTTT.

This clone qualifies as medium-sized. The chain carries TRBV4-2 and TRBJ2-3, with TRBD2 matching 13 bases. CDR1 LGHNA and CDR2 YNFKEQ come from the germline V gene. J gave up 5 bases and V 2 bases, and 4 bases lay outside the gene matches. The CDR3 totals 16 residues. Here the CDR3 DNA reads TGTGCCAGCAGCCAAAGGACTAGCGGGAGTATAGATACGCAGTATTTT. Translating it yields CASSQRTSGSIDTQYF.

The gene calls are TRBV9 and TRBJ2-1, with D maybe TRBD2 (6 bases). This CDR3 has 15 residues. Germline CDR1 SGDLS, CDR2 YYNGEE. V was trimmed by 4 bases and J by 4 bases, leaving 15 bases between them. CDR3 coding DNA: TGTGCCAGCAGCCCGTACTGGGCGGGGTACAATGAGCAGTTCTTC. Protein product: CASSPYWAGYNEQFF.

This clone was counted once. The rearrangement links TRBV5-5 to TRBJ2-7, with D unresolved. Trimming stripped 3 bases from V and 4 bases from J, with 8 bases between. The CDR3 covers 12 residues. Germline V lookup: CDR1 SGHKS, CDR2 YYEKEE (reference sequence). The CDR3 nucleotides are TGTGCCAGCAGCTCTACCAAATACGAGCAGTACTTC. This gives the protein CASSSTKYEQYF.

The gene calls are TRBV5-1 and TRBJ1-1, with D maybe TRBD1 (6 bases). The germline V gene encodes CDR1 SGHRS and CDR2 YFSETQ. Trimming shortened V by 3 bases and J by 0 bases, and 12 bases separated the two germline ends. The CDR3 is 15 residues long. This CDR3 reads CASSSYRAVNTEAFF. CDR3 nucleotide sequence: TGCGCCAGCAGCTCATACAGGGCCGTGAACACTGAAGCTTTCTTT.

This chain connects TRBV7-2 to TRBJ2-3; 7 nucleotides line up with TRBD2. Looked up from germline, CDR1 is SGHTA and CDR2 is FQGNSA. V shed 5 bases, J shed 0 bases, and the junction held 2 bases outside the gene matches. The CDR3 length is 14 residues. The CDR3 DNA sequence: TGTGCCAGCAGCGGCGGGAGTAGCACAGATACGCAGTATTTT. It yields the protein CASSGGSSTDTQYF.

The CDR3 sequence: CASSEAGGQYGYTF. In DNA, the CDR3 is TGTGCCAGCAGTGAAGCTGGGGGTCAGTATGGCTACACCTTC. The rearrangement links TRBV6-1 to TRBJ1-2, with a weak D call TRBD1 (5 bases). CDR1 is MNHNS, CDR2 SASEGT, per germline. The V and J ends lost 0 bases and 5 bases respectively, with 10 bases between them. The CDR3 has 14 residues.

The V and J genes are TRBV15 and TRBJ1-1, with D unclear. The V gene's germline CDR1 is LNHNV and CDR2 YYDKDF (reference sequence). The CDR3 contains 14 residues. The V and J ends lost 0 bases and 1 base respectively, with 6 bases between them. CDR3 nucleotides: TGTGCCACCAGCAGAGATAACGGGAACACTGAAGCTTTCTTT. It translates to CATSRDNGNTEAFF.

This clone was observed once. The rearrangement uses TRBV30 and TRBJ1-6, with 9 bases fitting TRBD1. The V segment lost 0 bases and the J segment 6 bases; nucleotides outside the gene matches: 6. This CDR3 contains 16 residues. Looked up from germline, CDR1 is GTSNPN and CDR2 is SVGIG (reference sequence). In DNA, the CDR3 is TGTGCCTGGAGTGTAAAGGGGACAGGGAGTAATTCACCCCTCCACTTT. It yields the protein CAWSVKGTGSNSPLHF.

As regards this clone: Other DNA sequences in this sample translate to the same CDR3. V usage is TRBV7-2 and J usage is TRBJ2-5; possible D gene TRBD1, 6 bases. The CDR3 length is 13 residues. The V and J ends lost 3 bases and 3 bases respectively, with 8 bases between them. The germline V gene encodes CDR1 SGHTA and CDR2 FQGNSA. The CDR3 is CASSFAGEETQYF. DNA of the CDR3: TGTGCCAGCAGCTTCGCAGGGGAAGAGACCCAGTACTTC.

CDR3 residues: CASSLGRGDYGYTF. In DNA, the CDR3 is TGTGCCAGCAGCCTCGGGCGGGGCGACTATGGCTACACCTTC. The chain links TRBV5-6 to TRBJ1-2; a possible D gene is TRBD1 (5 bases). Deletions cut 4 bases from V and 3 bases from J, with 13 bases between. Germline V gene sequence: CDR1 SGHDT, CDR2 YYEEEE. This CDR3 contains 14 residues.

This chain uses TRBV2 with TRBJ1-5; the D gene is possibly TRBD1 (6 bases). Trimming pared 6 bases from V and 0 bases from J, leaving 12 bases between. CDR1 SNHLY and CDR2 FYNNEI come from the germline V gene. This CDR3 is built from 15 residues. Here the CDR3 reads CASSLNRVSNQPQHF. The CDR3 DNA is TGTGCCAGCAGCCTGAACAGGGTTAGCAATCAGCCCCAGCATTTT.

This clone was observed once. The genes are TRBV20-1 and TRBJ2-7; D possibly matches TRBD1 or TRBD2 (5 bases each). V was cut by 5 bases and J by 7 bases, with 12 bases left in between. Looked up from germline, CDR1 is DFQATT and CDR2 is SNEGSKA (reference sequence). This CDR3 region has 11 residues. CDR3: CSAARGPEQYF. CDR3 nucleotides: TGCAGTGCTGCCCGGGGACCGGAGCAGTACTTC.

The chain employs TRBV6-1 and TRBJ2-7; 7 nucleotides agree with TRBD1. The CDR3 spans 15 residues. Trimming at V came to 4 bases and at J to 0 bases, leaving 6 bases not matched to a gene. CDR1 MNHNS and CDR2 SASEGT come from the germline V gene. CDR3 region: CASSGPGQDSYEQYF. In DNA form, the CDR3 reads TGTGCCAGCAGTGGGCCCGGACAGGACTCCTACGAGCAGTACTTC.

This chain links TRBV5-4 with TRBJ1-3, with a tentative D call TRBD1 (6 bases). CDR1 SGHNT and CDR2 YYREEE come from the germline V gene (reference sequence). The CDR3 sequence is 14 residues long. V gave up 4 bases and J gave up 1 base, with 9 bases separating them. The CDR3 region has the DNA TGTGCCAGCAGCCCGGGACATTCTGGAAACACCATATATTTT. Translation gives CASSPGHSGNTIYF.

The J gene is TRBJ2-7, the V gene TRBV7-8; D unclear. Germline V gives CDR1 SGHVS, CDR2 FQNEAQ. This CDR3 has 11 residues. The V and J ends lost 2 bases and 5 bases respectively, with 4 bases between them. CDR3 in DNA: TGTGCCAGCAGCTTATTCGACGAGCAGTACTTC. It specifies CASSLFDEQYF.

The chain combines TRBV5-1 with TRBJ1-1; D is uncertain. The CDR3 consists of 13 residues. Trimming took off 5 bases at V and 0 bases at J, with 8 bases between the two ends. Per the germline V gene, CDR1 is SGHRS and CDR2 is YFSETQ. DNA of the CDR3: TGCGCCAGCAGAGCGAACATGAACACTGAAGCTTTCTTT. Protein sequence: CASRANMNTEAFF. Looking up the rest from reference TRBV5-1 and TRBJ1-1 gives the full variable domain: KAGVTQTPRYLIKTRGQQVTLSCSPISGHRSVSWYQQTPGQGLQFLFEYFSETQRNKGNFPGRFSGRQFSNSRSEMNVSTLELGDSALYLCASRANMNTEAFFGQGTRLTVV.

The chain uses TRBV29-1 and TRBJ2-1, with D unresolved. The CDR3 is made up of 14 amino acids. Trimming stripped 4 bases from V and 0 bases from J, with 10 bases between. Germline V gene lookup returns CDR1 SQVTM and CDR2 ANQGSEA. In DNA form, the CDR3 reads TGCAGCGTTGTCTTACTGAGCTCCTACAATGAGCAGTTCTTC. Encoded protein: CSVVLLSSYNEQFF.

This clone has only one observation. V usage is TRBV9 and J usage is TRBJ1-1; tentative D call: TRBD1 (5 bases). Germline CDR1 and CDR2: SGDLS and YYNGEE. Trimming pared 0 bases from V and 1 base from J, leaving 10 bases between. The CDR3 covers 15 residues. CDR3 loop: CASSVGGMANTEAFF. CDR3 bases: TGTGCCAGCAGCGTAGGGGGGATGGCGAACACTGAAGCTTTCTTT.